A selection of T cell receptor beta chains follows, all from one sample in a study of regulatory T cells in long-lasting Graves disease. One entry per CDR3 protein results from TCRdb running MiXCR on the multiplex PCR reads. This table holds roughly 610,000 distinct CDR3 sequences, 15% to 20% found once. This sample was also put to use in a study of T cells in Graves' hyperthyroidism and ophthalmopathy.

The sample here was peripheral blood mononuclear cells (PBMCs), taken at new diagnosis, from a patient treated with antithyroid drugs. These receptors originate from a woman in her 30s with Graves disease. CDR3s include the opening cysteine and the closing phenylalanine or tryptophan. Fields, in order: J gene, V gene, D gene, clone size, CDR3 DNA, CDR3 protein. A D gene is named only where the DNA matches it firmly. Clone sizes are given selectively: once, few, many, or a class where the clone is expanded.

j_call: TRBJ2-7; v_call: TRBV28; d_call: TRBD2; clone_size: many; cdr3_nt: TGTGCCAGCAGTTTCGGCCTAGCGGGAGTCTACGAGCAGTACTTC; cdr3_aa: CASSFGLAGVYEQYF
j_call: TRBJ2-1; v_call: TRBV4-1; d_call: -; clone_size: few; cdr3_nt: TGCGCCAGCAGCCAAGAAAGGTGGCGGGATTACTACAATGAGCAGTTCTTC; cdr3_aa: CASSQERWRDYYNEQFF
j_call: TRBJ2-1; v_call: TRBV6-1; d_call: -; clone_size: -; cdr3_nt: TGTGCCAGCAGTGAACCGAGACCCCCAAATAGGCAGTTCTTC; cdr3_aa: CASSEPRPPNRQFF
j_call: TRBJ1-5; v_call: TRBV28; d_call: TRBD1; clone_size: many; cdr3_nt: TGTGCCAGCGTCGACAGGGTGCGGCATCAGCCCCAGCATTTT; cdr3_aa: CASVDRVRHQPQHF
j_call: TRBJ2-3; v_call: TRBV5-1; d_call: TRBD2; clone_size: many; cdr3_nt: TGCGCCAGCAGCTCTGGACTAGGGGTCGAAGATACGCAGTATTTT; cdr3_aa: CASSSGLGVEDTQYF
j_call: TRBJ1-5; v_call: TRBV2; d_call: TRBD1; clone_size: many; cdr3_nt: TGTGCCAGCAGTGAGGACAGGGGACATCAGCCCCAGCATTTT; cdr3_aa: CASSEDRGHQPQHF
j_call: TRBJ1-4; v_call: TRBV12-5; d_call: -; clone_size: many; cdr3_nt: TGTGCTAGTGGTTTGGTACTCGGACAGCAGAAACTGTTTTTT; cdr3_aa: CASGLVLGQQKLFF
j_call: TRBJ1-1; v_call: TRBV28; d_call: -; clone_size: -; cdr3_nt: TGTGCCAGCAGTTCCACCTCAGGGACGGTTACTTCTGAAGCTTTCTTT; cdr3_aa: CASSSTSGTVTSEAFF
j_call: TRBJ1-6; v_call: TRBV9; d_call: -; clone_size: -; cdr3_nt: TGTGCCAGCAGCGTAGGGTGGGATAATTCACCCCTCCACTTT; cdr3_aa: CASSVGWDNSPLHF
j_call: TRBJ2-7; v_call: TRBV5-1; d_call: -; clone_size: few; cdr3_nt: TGCGCCAGCAGCTTGGCCCCGGGCCCGGGCGAGCAGTACTTC; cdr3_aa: CASSLAPGPGEQYF
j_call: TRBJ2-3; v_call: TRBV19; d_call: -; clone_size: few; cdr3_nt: TGTGCCAGTAGTATTGCGCTACTAGGCACAGATACGCAGTATTTT; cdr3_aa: CASSIALLGTDTQYF